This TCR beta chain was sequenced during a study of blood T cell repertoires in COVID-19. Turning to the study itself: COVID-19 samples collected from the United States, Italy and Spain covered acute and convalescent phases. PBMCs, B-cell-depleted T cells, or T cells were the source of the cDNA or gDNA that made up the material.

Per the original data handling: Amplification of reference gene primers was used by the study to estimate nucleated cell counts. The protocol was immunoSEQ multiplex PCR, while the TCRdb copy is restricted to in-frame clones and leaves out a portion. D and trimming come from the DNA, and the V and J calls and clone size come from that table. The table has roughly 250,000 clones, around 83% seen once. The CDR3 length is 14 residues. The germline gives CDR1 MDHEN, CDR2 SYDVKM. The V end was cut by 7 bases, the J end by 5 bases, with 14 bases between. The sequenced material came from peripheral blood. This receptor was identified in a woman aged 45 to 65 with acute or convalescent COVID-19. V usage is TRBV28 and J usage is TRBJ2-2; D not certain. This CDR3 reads CASIPARQTGELFF. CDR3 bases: TGTGCCAGCATCCCCGCCAGGCAGACCGGGGAGCTGTTTTTT.